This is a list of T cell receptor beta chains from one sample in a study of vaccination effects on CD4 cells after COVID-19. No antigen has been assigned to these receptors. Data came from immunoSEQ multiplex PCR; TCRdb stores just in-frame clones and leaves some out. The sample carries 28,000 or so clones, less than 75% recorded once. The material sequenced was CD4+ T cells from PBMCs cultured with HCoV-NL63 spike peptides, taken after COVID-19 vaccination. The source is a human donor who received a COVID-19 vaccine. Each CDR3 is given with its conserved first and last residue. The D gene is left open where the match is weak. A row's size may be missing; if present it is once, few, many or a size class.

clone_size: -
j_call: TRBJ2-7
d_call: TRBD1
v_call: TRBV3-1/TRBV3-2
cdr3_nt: TGTGCCAGCAGCATAGCGGACAGGGTTTACGAGCAGTACTTC
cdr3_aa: CASSIADRVYEQYF

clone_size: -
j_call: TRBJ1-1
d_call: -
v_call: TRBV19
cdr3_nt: TGTGCCAGTAGTACGGCGGTGGTGAGCAAAGCTTTCTTT
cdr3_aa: CASSTAVVSKAFF

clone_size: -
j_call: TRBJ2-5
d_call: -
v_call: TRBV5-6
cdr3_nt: TGTGCCAGCAGCTTCGCCGGCGGGCTAATCGAGACCCAGTACTTC
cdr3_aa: CASSFAGGLIETQYF

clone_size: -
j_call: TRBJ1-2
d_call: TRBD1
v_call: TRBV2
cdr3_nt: TGTGCCAGCAGTGAGCAGGGGGCCGGGTATGGCTACACCTTC
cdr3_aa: CASSEQGAGYGYTF

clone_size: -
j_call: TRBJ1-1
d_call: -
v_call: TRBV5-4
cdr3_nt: TGTGCCAGCAGTTCCCAGGGATGGAACACTGAAGCTTTCTTT
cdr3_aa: CASSSQGWNTEAFF

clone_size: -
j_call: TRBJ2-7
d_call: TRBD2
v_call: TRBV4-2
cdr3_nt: TGTGCCAGCAGCCAAGATCGGGCGATAGCGGGGACCAGCAGGTACGAGCAGTACTTC
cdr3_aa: CASSQDRAIAGTSRYEQYF

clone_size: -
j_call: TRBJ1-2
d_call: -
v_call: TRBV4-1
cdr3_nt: TGCGCCAGCAGCCAAGTTGGGGGAGATGGCTACACCTTC
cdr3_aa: CASSQVGGDGYTF

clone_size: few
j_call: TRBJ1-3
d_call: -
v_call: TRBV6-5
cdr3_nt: TGTGCCAGCAGTTACTCTATCTGGGGCACTGGAAACACCATATATTTT
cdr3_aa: CASSYSIWGTGNTIYF

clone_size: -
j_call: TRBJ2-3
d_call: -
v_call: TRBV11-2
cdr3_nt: TGTGCCAGCAGCCCTCCGGGACCCATCACAGATACGCAGTATTTT
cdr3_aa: CASSPPGPITDTQYF

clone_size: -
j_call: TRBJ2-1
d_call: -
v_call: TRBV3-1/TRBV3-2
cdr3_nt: TGTGCCAGCAGCCCCGGCCACAATGAGCAGTTCTTC
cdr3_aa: CASSPGHNEQFF

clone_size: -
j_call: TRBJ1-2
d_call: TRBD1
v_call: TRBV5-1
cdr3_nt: TGCGCCAGCAGCTTGGGTACAGGGGGCAACTATGGCTACACCTTC
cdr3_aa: CASSLGTGGNYGYTF

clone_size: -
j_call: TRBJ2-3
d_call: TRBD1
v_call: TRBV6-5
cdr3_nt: TGTGCCAGCAGTTCCAGGGGGCCAGATACGCAGTATTTT
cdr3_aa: CASSSRGPDTQYF

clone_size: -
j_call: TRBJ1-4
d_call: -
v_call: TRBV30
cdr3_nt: TGTGCCTGGAGTCAGGACGACCCCGGGAAACTGTTTTTT
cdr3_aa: CAWSQDDPGKLFF

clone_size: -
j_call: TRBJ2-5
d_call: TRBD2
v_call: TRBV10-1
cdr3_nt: TGCGCCAGCAGTGACTACGGACTAGGAGAGACCCAGTACTTC
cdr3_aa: CASSDYGLGETQYF

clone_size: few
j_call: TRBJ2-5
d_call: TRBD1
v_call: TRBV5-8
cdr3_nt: TGTGCCAGCAGCTTGGGCGCTACGGGACAGGCTGACCAAGAGACCCAGTACTTC
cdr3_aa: CASSLGATGQADQETQYF

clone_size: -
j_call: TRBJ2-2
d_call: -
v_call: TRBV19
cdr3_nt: TGTGCCAGTAAGAAAGACAGTGTTGACACCGGGGAGCTGTTTTTT
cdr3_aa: CASKKDSVDTGELFF

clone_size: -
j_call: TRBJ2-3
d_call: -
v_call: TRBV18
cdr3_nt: TGTGCCAGCTCACTAGGGGGCGGGGGTCTGCGGACCCGTAGACCCAAAAGCACAGATACGCAGTATTTT
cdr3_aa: CASSLGGGGLRTRRPKSTDTQYF

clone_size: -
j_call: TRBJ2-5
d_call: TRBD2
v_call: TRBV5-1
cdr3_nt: TGCGCCAGCAGCTCGACGGCACTGGGAGGGTCAGAGACCCAGTACTTC
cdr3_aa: CASSSTALGGSETQYF

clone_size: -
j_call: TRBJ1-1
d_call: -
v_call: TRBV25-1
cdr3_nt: TGTGCCAGCAGTGAATATAGGGTGTACACTGAAGCTTTCTTT
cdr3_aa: CASSEYRVYTEAFF

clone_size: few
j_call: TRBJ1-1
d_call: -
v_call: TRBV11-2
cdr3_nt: TGTGCCAGCAGCCGTGACGGAATGAACACTGAAGCTTTCTTT
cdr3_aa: CASSRDGMNTEAFF

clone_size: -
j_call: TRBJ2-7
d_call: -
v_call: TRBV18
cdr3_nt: TGTGCCAGCTCACCGCAAGGACCACAGGTAACCTACGAGCAGTACTTC
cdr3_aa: CASSPQGPQVTYEQYF

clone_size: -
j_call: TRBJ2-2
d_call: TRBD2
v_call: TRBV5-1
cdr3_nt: TGCGCCAGCAGCTTGGTGACTAGCGGGAGTGGGGGCACCGGGGAGCTGTTTTTT
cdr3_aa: CASSLVTSGSGGTGELFF

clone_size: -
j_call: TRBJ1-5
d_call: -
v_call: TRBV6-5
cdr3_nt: TGTGCCAGCAGTTACTCGAGGGACCCTAACGGTCAGCCCCAGCATTTT
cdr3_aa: CASSYSRDPNGQPQHF

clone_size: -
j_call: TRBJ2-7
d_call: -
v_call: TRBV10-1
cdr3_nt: TGCGCCAGCAGTGAGTCGGGCAGCGAGCAGTACTTC
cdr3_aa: CASSESGSEQYF

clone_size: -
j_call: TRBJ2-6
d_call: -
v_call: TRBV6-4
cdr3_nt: TGTGCCAGCAGTGACAGGAGCTCTGGGGCCAACGTCCTGACTTTC
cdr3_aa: CASSDRSSGANVLTF

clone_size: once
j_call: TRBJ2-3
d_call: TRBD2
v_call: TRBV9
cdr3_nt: TGTGCCAGCAGCGTAGACCGGCCTAGCGGGAGGGTACTGAGAGATACGCAGTATTTT
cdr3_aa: CASSVDRPSGRVLRDTQYF

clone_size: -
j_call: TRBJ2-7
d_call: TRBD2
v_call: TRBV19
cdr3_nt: TGTGCCAGTAGTCTAGCGGGAGCCTACGAGCAGTACTTC
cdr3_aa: CASSLAGAYEQYF

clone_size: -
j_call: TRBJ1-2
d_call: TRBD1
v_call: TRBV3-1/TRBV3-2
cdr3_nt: TGTGCCAGCAGCCCTACCCTCAGCCTAGGACAGGGGGGGGTTGGCTACACCTTC
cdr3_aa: CASSPTLSLGQGGVGYTF

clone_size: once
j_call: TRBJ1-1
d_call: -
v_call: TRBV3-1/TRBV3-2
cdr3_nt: TGTGCCAGCAGCCATCAGGGGAACACTGAAGCTTTCTTT
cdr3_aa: CASSHQGNTEAFF

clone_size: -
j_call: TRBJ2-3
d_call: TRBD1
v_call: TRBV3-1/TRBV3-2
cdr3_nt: TGTGCCAGCAGCTCCTGGACAGGGGGGAACACAGATACGCAGTATTTT
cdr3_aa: CASSSWTGGNTDTQYF

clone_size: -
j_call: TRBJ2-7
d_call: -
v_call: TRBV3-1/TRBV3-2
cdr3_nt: TGTGCCAGCAGCCCGTACGAAAACGAGCAGTACTTC
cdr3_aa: CASSPYENEQYF

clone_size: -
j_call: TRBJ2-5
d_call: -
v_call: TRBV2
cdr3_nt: TGTGCCAGCACCCTCCGTGGGGGGATTGGGGGAGAGACCCAGTACTTC
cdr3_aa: CASTLRGGIGGETQYF

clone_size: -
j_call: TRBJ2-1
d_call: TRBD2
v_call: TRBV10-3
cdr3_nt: TGTGCCAGCGGACTAGCGGGAGGTGGTAATGAGCAGTTCTTC
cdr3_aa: CASGLAGGGNEQFF

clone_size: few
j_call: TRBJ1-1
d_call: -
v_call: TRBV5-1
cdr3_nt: TGCGCCAGCAGCTTACGTGGCACTGAAGCTTTCTTT
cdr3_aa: CASSLRGTEAFF

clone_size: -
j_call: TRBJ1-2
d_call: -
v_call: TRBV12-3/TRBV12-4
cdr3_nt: TGTGCCAGCAGTTTAGGGTTCTTCTATGGCTACACCTTC
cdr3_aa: CASSLGFFYGYTF

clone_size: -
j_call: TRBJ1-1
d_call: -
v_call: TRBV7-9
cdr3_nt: TGTGCCAGCAGCCTACAGGGGAACACTGAAGCTTTCTTT
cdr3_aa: CASSLQGNTEAFF

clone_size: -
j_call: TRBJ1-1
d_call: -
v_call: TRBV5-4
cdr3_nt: TGTGCCAGCAGCTTCCCGTCCCCATCCCATGGGTCTCTGGCGAACACTGAAGCTTTCTTT
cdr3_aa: CASSFPSPSHGSLANTEAFF

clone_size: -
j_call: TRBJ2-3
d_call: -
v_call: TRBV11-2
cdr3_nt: TGTGCCAGCAGCTGGGGGCTCTCCACAGATACGCAGTATTTT
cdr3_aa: CASSWGLSTDTQYF

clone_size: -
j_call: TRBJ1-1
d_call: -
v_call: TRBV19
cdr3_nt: TGTGCCAGTAGTATTGGTCCGATGAACACTGAAGCTTTCTTT
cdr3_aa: CASSIGPMNTEAFF

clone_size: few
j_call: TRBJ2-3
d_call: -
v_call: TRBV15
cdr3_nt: TGTGCCACCAGCAGAGACACAGATACGCAGTATTTT
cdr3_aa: CATSRDTDTQYF